This entry is about one TCR beta chain. This CDR3 comprises 24 residues. Trimming took 5 bases from V and 0 from J; bases not matched to a gene: 28. The data were taken from a study of blood T cell repertoires in COVID-19. Overall study: Donors in the United States, Italy and Spain gave samples during acute or convalescent COVID-19. The analysed material was cDNA or gDNA that came from T cells, B-cell-depleted T cells, or PBMCs.

This table comes from immunoSEQ multiplex PCR, and its TCRdb copy is limited to in-frame clones, with some not included. The sample includes about 190,000 clones, under 80% seen only once; the top ten take roughly 14%. Input material: peripheral blood. The V call is TRBV6-7, the J call TRBJ1-2; 12 nucleotides agree with TRBD1. TRBV6-7 is an open reading frame whose function is uncertain. The source of this sequence is a man aged 50 to 60 who had recovered from COVID-19. This CDR3 is CASSVSYGRYGTGGADLPNYGYTF. In DNA, the CDR3 is TGTGCCAGCAGTGTAAGTTACGGCCGGTATGGGACAGGGGGCGCCGATCTTCCTAACTATGGCTACACCTTC.